One sample yielded the 7 T cell receptor beta chains listed below, sequenced in a study of shared clonotypes between healthy human individuals. Only in-frame clones appear in the TCRdb table, and some are missing; sequencing was by immunoSEQ multiplex PCR. The sample lists 2 million to 2.5 million clones, 95% occurring once. Material: naive CD4+ T cells sorted from blood. Subset here: CD45RA+ positively selected. Receptors originate from a man aged 18 to 29 in good health.

This chain links TRBV6-5 with TRBJ2-7; either TRBD1 or TRBD2 may supply D (6 bases each). Germline assignment: CDR1 MNHEY and CDR2 SVGAGI. Trimming took 2 bases from V and 7 from J, leaving 18 bases between them. The CDR3 sequence is 15 residues long. CDR3 in DNA: TGTGCCAGCAGTTACCACGCTAATGGAGGGGGGGAGCAGTACTTC. It yields the protein CASSYHANGGGEQYF.

The chain couples TRBV6-5 to TRBJ2-7, with 12 bases matching TRBD2. The CDR3 is 15 residues long. After removal of 6 bases from V and 3 bases from J, the junction contained 6 bases not matched to a gene. Germline CDR1 MNHEY, CDR2 SVGAGI. CDR3 sequence reads: CASSRLAGVRYEQYF. The CDR3, as DNA: TGTGCCAGCAGCAGACTAGCGGGAGTTCGCTACGAGCAGTACTTC.

Of note for this clone: Other DNA sequences in this specimen translate into the identical CDR3. The chain recombines TRBV5-4 with TRBJ2-7; D is uncertain. V was pared by 4 bases and J by 4 bases, with 9 bases between. Per the germline V gene, CDR1 is SGHNT and CDR2 is YYREEE (reference sequence). There are 12 residues in the CDR3. CDR3 sequence: CASSLEEYEQYF. The CDR3 DNA follows: TGTGCCAGCAGCCTCGAGGAGTACGAGCAGTACTTC.

This rearrangement joins TRBV10-3 to TRBJ2-3, with no clear D. Germline V gene lookup returns CDR1 ENHRY and CDR2 SYGVKD. The CDR3 spans 15 residues. The V and J ends lost 1 base and 0 bases respectively, with 8 bases between them. This CDR3 reads CAISEWSKSTDTQYF. CDR3 DNA sequence: TGTGCCATCAGTGAGTGGTCTAAAAGCACAGATACGCAGTATTTT.

In this sample, this clone turned up once. The identical CDR3 is also encoded by other nucleotide sequences in the sample. This chain uses TRBV9 with TRBJ2-3; 7 positions agree with TRBD1. CDR1 and CDR2 (germline): SGDLS, YYNGEE. The CDR3 length is 15 residues. V lost 3 bases to trimming and J lost 0 bases; unmatched junction nucleotides: 4. The CDR3 sequence: CASSARQGSTDTQYF. DNA of the CDR3: TGTGCCAGCAGCGCGAGACAGGGCAGCACAGATACGCAGTATTTT.

V gene TRBV4-1 combines with J gene TRBJ1-1, with 9 bases matching TRBD1. This CDR3 region has 17 residues. The germline V gene encodes CDR1 MGHRA and CDR2 YSYEKL. V dropped 4 bases and J dropped 3; count of bases not matched to a gene: 12. The CDR3 loop is CASSRSYLGQGYTEAFF. In DNA, the CDR3 is TGCGCCAGCAGCCGGAGCTACCTGGGACAGGGTTACACTGAAGCTTTCTTT.

This chain's CDR3 is CASSVSQGVDTQYF. CDR3 DNA: TGTGCCAGCAGCGTTTCTCAGGGCGTGGATACGCAGTATTTT. The chain joins TRBV9 to TRBJ2-3, with D possibly matching TRBD1 (5 bases). From germline, CDR1 is SGDLS and CDR2 YYNGEE. Trimming cost V 2 bases and J 6 bases, with 13 bases left between them. CDR3 length equals 14 residues.